This T cell receptor beta chain was profiled in a study of OX40 agonist ivuxolimab in advanced cancers. In the study overall: Ivuxolimab, which targeted the costimulatory receptor OX40 (CD134), was an agonistic, fully human IgG2 monoclonal antibody. Of the approximately 50 patients in dose escalation, about 19 had hepatocellular carcinoma, approximately 15 had melanoma, 9 had renal cell carcinoma and 9 had head and neck cancer. The point of sequencing TCRbeta in the periphery was to test whether ivuxolimab changed TCR sequence diversity and drove clonal T-cell expansion. The dose-escalation cohort was over 70% male with a mean age of about 65 years, ranging from 23 to 79. Intravenous ivuxolimab was administered to patients every 2 weeks at six dose levels: 0.01, 0.1, 0.3, 1.5, 3 and 10 mg/kg. Prior anti-PD-1, anti-PD-L1 or anti-CTLA-4 therapy was permitted, and about two fifths of dose-escalation patients had received checkpoint inhibitors. Partial responses were achieved by three dose-escalation patients, of whom one had hepatocellular carcinoma and two had cutaneous melanoma. The paper describes the monotherapy dose-escalation part (N of about 50 patients) of the phase I trial of ivuxolimab. Broad study findings and their caveats: Clonal expansion of both CD4+ and CD8+ blood T cells was observed from baseline to week 6 at doses 0.1 to 3.0 mg/kg. After ivuxolimab, more expanded clones were found on average in CD8+ T cells than in CD4+ T cells. Antigen specificity was not determined for the clonally expanded peripheral T cells. In partial responders in the 0.1-3.0 mg/kg groups, normalized peripheral clonal expansion was found to be among the lowest, especially among CD8+ T cells. Low levels of normalized T-cell clonal expansion were also shown by some nonresponding patients.

Between the V and J ends, shortened by 1 base and 5 bases respectively, the junction contains 10 bases. From its cysteine to its phenylalanine, the CDR3 spans 14 amino acids. Only the CDR3 part of the read is kept: 42 bases, read in frame from the first base. As encoded in the germline V gene (reference sequence), CDR1 is LNHDA while CDR2 is SQIVND. To sequence the TCRbeta CDR3 region, genomic DNA was isolated from the sorted cells. The immunoSEQ Assay was used to sequence the TCRbeta CDR3 regions. As stored in TCRdb, this immuneACCESS dataset retains in-frame rearrangements with V and J assigned. A fraction of the clones does not appear; measured against another copy, unresolved V genes explain less than half of the discrepancy, and the remainder lacks a known reason. This sample comprises approximately 100,000 clones, 92% of them detected only once. 0.45% to 0.55% of the sample is taken by the ten largest.

Patients with a history of autoimmune disease or receiving systemic immunosuppression were excluded from the trial. Peripheral blood for TCR sequencing was drawn from every dose cohort at baseline, at cycle 4 day 1 and at cycle 7 day 1. The samples were taken from a phase I, first-in-human, multicenter, open-label dose-escalation trial of ivuxolimab. The trial enrolled adults with locally advanced or metastatic head and neck squamous cell, hepatocellular, melanoma or renal cell carcinoma. Before TCR sequencing, CD4+ and CD8+ T cells were separately sorted from peripheral blood. A remark on this clone: Which antigen it targets is not known. Base qualities are not at hand, and no much larger clone is one base apart.

The rearrangement combines TRBV19 with TRBJ2-3; no D gene is confidently identified. The TCR originated in an adult with an advanced solid tumor such as melanoma, head and neck, liver or kidney cancer. Material: CD4+ or CD8+ T cells sorted from blood, obtained in a trial of the OX40 agonist ivuxolimab. The bases read TGTGCCAGTAGTATAGTTCGGACGGAAGATACGCAGTATTTT. This encodes CASSIVRTEDTQYF.